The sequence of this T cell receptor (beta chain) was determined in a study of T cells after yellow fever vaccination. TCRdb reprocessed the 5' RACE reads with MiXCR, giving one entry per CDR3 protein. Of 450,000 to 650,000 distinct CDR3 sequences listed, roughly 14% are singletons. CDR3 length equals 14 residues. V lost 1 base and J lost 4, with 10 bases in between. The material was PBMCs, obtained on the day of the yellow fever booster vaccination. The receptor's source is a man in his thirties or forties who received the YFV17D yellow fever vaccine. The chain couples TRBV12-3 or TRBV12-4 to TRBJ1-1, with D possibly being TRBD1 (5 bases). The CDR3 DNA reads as TGTGCCAGCAGTTTAGGGGGGTCGAGCACTGAAGCTTTCTTT. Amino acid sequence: CASSLGGSSTEAFF.